These T cell receptor beta chains were read from a single sample in a study of blood T cell repertoires in COVID-19. The repertoire was sequenced with immunoSEQ multiplex PCR; TCRdb's copy has only in-frame clones and lacks some. The sample includes 300,000 to 350,000 clones, approximately 86% seen only once; the top ten take approximately 2.2%. The source material was peripheral blood. These receptors were collected from a man aged 18 to 29 with active or convalescent COVID-19. Each CDR3 is given with its conserved first and last residue. Fields, in order: V gene, D gene, J gene, clone size, CDR3 length, CDR3 protein, CDR3 DNA. The D gene is left open where the match is weak. Clone size is stated in some rows and not others, as once, few, many or a class when expanded.

TRBV2	.	TRBJ1-1	.	11	CASSVERPPFF	TGTGCCAGCAGTGTGGAGAGGCCACCTTTCTTT
TRBV27	TRBD1	TRBJ1-1	.	15	CASSPRTGTNTEAFF	TGTGCCAGCAGTCCCCGGACAGGGACGAACACTGAAGCTTTCTTT
TRBV5-4	.	TRBJ2-3	.	15	CASSQGFPATDTQYF	TGTGCCAGCAGCCAGGGATTTCCGGCTACAGATACGCAGTATTTT
TRBV7-3	.	TRBJ2-3	.	16	CASSLLPSPRTDTQYF	TGTGCCAGCAGCTTACTGCCTAGTCCGCGTACAGATACGCAGTATTTT
TRBV5-4	TRBD1	TRBJ2-5	.	15	CASSRGGQGMKTQYF	TGTGCCAGCAGCCGCGGGGGACAGGGGATGAAGACCCAGTACTTC
TRBV7-8	.	TRBJ1-3	.	16	CASSLVGGSGGNTIYF	TGTGCCAGCAGCTTAGTGGGAGGGTCCGGGGGAAACACCATATATTTT
TRBV5-1	TRBD2	TRBJ2-1	few	15	CASSAGTSGNNEQFF	TGCGCCAGCAGCGCCGGGACTAGCGGAAACAATGAGCAGTTCTTC
TRBV15	.	TRBJ1-3	.	16	CATSRSRTVSGNTIYF	TGTGCCACCAGCAGATCTCGGACTGTCTCTGGAAACACCATATATTTT
TRBV29-1	.	TRBJ2-7	.	14	CSVEFVGAPYEQYF	TGCAGCGTTGAATTTGTAGGGGCTCCCTACGAGCAGTACTTC
TRBV9	.	TRBJ1-1	.	14	CASSYQTGNTEAFF	TGTGCCAGCAGCTACCAGACAGGGAACACTGAAGCTTTCTTT
TRBV9	TRBD2	TRBJ2-5	.	15	CASSVGGLAEETQYF	TGTGCCAGCAGCGTAGGAGGACTAGCGGAAGAGACCCAGTACTTC
TRBV5-1	.	TRBJ1-4	.	13	CASSLGSGEKLFF	TGCGCCAGCAGCCTAGGCAGCGGTGAAAAACTGTTTTTT
TRBV4-1	TRBD1	TRBJ1-2	.	15	CASSLRQGTSDGYTF	TGCGCCAGCAGCCTCAGACAGGGGACCAGCGATGGCTACACCTTC
TRBV6-6	TRBD2	TRBJ2-5	.	13	CASYGGAQETQYF	TGTGCCAGCTACGGGGGGGCCCAAGAGACCCAGTACTTC
TRBV11-2	.	TRBJ2-5	.	15	CASRQLQGVGETQYF	TGTGCCAGCAGGCAACTACAGGGTGTTGGAGAGACCCAGTACTTC
TRBV9	.	TRBJ2-7	.	15	CASSRDPGNWGEQYF	TGTGCCAGCAGCCGAGATCCAGGGAATTGGGGCGAGCAGTACTTC
TRBV5-4	TRBD2	TRBJ2-2	.	17	CASSLSAVAGVTGELFF	TGTGCCAGCAGCTTGTCCGCGGTAGCGGGGGTCACCGGGGAGCTGTTTTTT
TRBV10-2	TRBD1	TRBJ2-5	few	14	CASSEGTGVETQYF	TGCGCCAGCAGTGAGGGGACAGGGGTGGAGACCCAGTACTTC
TRBV5-1	.	TRBJ2-5	.	13	CASSLAGGETQYF	TGCGCCAGCAGCTTGGCCGGGGGAGAGACCCAGTACTTC
TRBV19	.	TRBJ1-5	.	18	CASSIDLRRQGGNQPQHF	TGTGCCAGTAGTATAGATCTGCGTCGGCAGGGAGGTAATCAGCCCCAGCATTTT
TRBV6-2/TRBV6-3	TRBD1	TRBJ2-3	few	13	CASSFRPGQKQYF	TGTGCCAGCAGTTTTAGACCGGGACAGAAGCAGTATTTT
TRBV6-5	.	TRBJ1-2	.	16	CASSYSLQLMNYGYTF	TGTGCCAGCAGTTACTCGCTACAGCTTATGAACTATGGCTACACCTTC
TRBV28	TRBD2	TRBJ2-7	.	17	CASSFFLRESGSHEQYF	TGTGCCAGCAGTTTCTTTCTGAGGGAAAGCGGGAGCCACGAGCAGTACTTC
TRBV5-6	TRBD1	TRBJ2-3	.	17	CASSLLPGTGGLDTQYF	TGTGCCAGCAGCCTTTTACCCGGGACAGGGGGCTTAGATACGCAGTATTTT
TRBV18	.	TRBJ1-1	.	14	CASSPDSNTAWAFF	TGTGCCAGCTCACCGGACAGTAACACCGCCTGGGCTTTCTTT
TRBV29-1	.	TRBJ1-1	few	15	CSGEARDTLVTEAFF	TGCAGCGGCGAGGCCCGGGACACCCTGGTCACTGAAGCTTTCTTT
TRBV5-4	.	TRBJ1-1	.	14	CASSSGGMNTEAFF	TGTGCCAGCAGCAGCGGGGGAATGAACACTGAAGCTTTCTTT
TRBV10-3	TRBD2	TRBJ2-1	.	15	CAISGGTSAASEQFF	TGTGCCATCAGTGGGGGGACTAGCGCAGCCAGTGAGCAGTTCTTC
TRBV6-2/TRBV6-3	.	TRBJ2-2	.	14	CASSPWTATGELFF	TGTGCCAGCAGTCCCTGGACAGCCACCGGGGAGCTGTTTTTT
TRBV10-3	TRBD1	TRBJ2-6	.	18	CAISGEGGSLYGANVLTF	TGTGCCATCAGTGGGGAAGGGGGCTCACTCTATGGGGCCAACGTCCTGACTTTC
TRBV29-1	.	TRBJ2-7	once	12	CSVTTGPYEQYF	TGCAGCGTGACGACAGGTCCCTACGAGCAGTACTTC
TRBV24-1	TRBD1	TRBJ1-3	.	19	CATSDRGQGGIRHGGTIYF	TGTGCCACCAGTGATAGGGGACAGGGGGGTATTCGGCACGGTGGCACCATATATTTT
TRBV30	TRBD1	TRBJ1-1	.	11	CAWSARQGAFF	TGTGCCTGGAGTGCCCGACAGGGAGCTTTCTTT
TRBV27	.	TRBJ2-3	.	13	CASSFPRADTQYF	TGTGCCAGCAGTTTCCCCAGGGCGGATACGCAGTATTTT
TRBV10-3	TRBD1	TRBJ1-1	.	15	CAISADGQAYTEAFF	TGTGCCATCAGTGCTGACGGACAGGCTTACACTGAAGCTTTCTTT
TRBV6-2/TRBV6-3	.	TRBJ2-1	.	15	CASSQPRSSYNEQFF	TGTGCCAGCAGCCAGCCCCGAAGCTCCTACAATGAGCAGTTCTTC
TRBV7-2	TRBD1	TRBJ2-4	.	15	CASSGRGLTKNIQYF	TGTGCCAGCAGCGGCAGGGGGCTGACCAAAAACATTCAGTACTTC
TRBV7-9	.	TRBJ1-6	.	15	CASSLERQLNSPLHF	TGTGCCAGCAGCTTAGAGCGGCAGTTGAATTCACCCCTCCACTTT
TRBV3-1/TRBV3-2	.	TRBJ2-3	.	16	CASSQVWRGGTDTQYF	TGTGCCAGCAGCCAAGTCTGGCGGGGAGGCACAGATACGCAGTATTTT
TRBV29-1	.	TRBJ2-1	.	14	CSVSGTSLILEQFF	TGCAGCGTTTCTGGGACTTCGCTTATCCTTGAGCAGTTCTTC
TRBV4-3	TRBD1	TRBJ2-3	.	15	CASSQRRTGPDTQYF	TGCGCCAGCAGCCAAAGGCGGACAGGTCCAGATACGCAGTATTTT
TRBV7-2	TRBD2	TRBJ2-5	.	15	CASSTGTINKETQYF	TGTGCCAGCAGCACCGGGACTATAAATAAAGAGACCCAGTACTTC